This is a list of T cell receptor beta chains from one sample in a study of blood T cell repertoires in COVID-19. TCRdb's table, derived via immunoSEQ multiplex PCR, lists solely in-frame clones and lacks some. The repertoire holds just under 350,000 clones, with around nine tenths as singletons. What was sequenced was peripheral blood. Receptors were obtained from an older woman with COVID-19, enrolled during active disease. Both conserved end residues are part of each CDR3. A D gene is named only where the DNA matches it firmly. Clone size is given for some rows only: seen once, a few or many times, or a class if the clone is expanded.

>TRBD1|.|TRBV30|TRBJ1-1
TGTGCCTGGAGTAGGGCAGGGGGCACTGAAGCTTTCTTT
CAWSRAGGTEAFF
>.|.|TRBV27|TRBJ1-2
TGTGCCAGCACCACCTACTCGGCCGGGCAGGGCTATGGCTACACCTTC
CASTTYSAGQGYGYTF
>TRBD2|.|TRBV2|TRBJ2-3
TGTGCCAGCAAGGGCAGCGGGGGAGGTGCGCAGTATTTT
CASKGSGGGAQYF
>.|once|TRBV5-5|TRBJ2-5
TGTGCCAGCGGGGAGACACAAGAGACCCAGTACTTC
CASGETQETQYF
>TRBD1|.|TRBV6-6|TRBJ2-7
TGTGCCAGCAGTTACCCTGGACAGGCCTACGAGCAGTACTTC
CASSYPGQAYEQYF
>.|.|TRBV11-2|TRBJ2-1
TGTGCCAGCAGCTTTTCCCGGTCCTACAATGAGCAGTTCTTC
CASSFSRSYNEQFF
>.|.|TRBV5-8|TRBJ1-1
TGTGCCAGCAGCTTGCGACTCCCAGGGACTGAAGCTTTCTTT
CASSLRLPGTEAFF
>TRBD2|.|TRBV5-6|TRBJ2-3
TGTGCCAGCAGCTCACTGACTAGCGGGGGGACAGATACGCAGTATTTT
CASSSLTSGGTDTQYF
>TRBD2|many|TRBV4-2|TRBJ2-1
TGTGCCAGCAGCCAAGATCTCAGGACTAGCGGGGGTAAGGAGCAGTTCTTC
CASSQDLRTSGGKEQFF
>TRBD1|.|TRBV5-6|TRBJ1-5
TGTGCCAGCAGCCGGAACAGGGGGCGTAGCAATCAGCCCCAGCATTTT
CASSRNRGRSNQPQHF
>.|.|TRBV2|TRBJ1-5
TGTGCCAGCACCCTTCAGGGTAATCAGCCCCAGCATTTT
CASTLQGNQPQHF
>TRBD1|once|TRBV3-1/TRBV3-2|TRBJ2-7
TGTGCCAGCAGCCCCGGGACAGGGGGCGACGAGCAGTACTTC
CASSPGTGGDEQYF
>TRBD2|once|TRBV7-2|TRBJ2-1
TGTGCCAGCAGCCACCGACTAGCTTCAAATGAGCAGTTCTTC
CASSHRLASNEQFF
>.|.|TRBV7-9|TRBJ2-7
TGTGCCAGCAGCTTAGCGGGGACTGTTAAGTACGAGCAGTACTTC
CASSLAGTVKYEQYF
>TRBD1|.|TRBV18|TRBJ2-7
TGTGCCAGCTCACCACGCGGGACAGGGGTCGGTTACGAGCAGTACTTC
CASSPRGTGVGYEQYF
>.|once|TRBV21-1|TRBJ2-3
TGTGCCAGCAGCAAAGGCGGAGGCCTAGCGGGGGAGAAAAGCACAGATACGCAGTATTTT
CASSKGGGLAGEKSTDTQYF
>.|.|TRBV20-1|TRBJ1-1
TGCAGTGCTAGACGGGGGGAGGCTTTCTTT
CSARRGEAFF
>TRBD2|.|TRBV7-3|TRBJ2-7
TGTGCCAGCAGTCGCGAAGGCGGGGGATCCTACGAGCAGTACTTC
CASSREGGGSYEQYF
>TRBD2|.|TRBV4-1|TRBJ2-3
TGCGCCAGCAGCCGCGCGGGGGGGATAGATACGCAGTATTTT
CASSRAGGIDTQYF
>.|.|TRBV5-4|TRBJ1-1
TGTGCCATCCCTAACGGGGAGGTACCTGAAGCTTTCTTT
CAIPNGEVPEAFF
>TRBD1|.|TRBV18|TRBJ1-1
TGTGCCAGCTCACCGATGACAGGGTCTGACACTGAAGCTTTCTTT
CASSPMTGSDTEAFF
>TRBD2|.|TRBV7-7|TRBJ2-1
TGTGCCAGCAGCTTAGATTGGATAGCGGGCAATGAGCAGTTCTTC
CASSLDWIAGNEQFF
>.|.|TRBV5-8|TRBJ2-3
TGTGCCAGCAGCTTGGTGGCTAGCAGCACAGATACGCAGTATTTT
CASSLVASSTDTQYF
>TRBD2|.|TRBV2|TRBJ2-1
TGTGCCAGCAGCCTAAGCGGGGGGAGGTACAATGAGCAGTTCTTC
CASSLSGGRYNEQFF
>TRBD1|.|TRBV24-1|TRBJ1-2
TGTGCCACCAGTGATCCGACTCGGACAGGGGACTATGGCTACACCTTC
CATSDPTRTGDYGYTF
>.|.|TRBV19|TRBJ1-6
TGTGCCAGTAGTATTCAGGGCTCCTATAATTCACCCCTCCACTTT
CASSIQGSYNSPLHF
>.|.|TRBV19|TRBJ1-3
TGTGCCAGTACCATCAGGGGAAACACCATATATTTT
CASTIRGNTIYF
>.|once|TRBV7-9|TRBJ1-3
TGTGCCAGCAGCTTTGCCCCGGGACTCTTGGGGGGGGCTGGAAACACCATATATTTT
CASSFAPGLLGGAGNTIYF
>TRBD2|.|TRBV6-6|TRBJ2-7
TGTGCCAGCAGGCGACTAGCGGGGGCCCCTTACGAGCAGTACTTC
CASRRLAGAPYEQYF
>.|.|TRBV29-1|TRBJ1-2
TGCAGCGGACTTCGGGTAGGGGCCAATGGCTACACCTTC
CSGLRVGANGYTF
>TRBD2|once|TRBV7-2|TRBJ2-1
TGTGCCAGCAGCTCCACCGGGACTAGCTCCTACAATGAGCAGTTCTTC
CASSSTGTSSYNEQFF
>.|.|TRBV7-2|TRBJ1-1
TGTGCCAGCACTCAAGGCGGGAACACTGAAGCTTTCTTT
CASTQGGNTEAFF
>.|.|TRBV29-1|TRBJ1-2
TGCAGCGTTGATGGAGACAACTATGGCTACACCTTC
CSVDGDNYGYTF